The next 5 T cell receptor beta chains were all read from a single sample in a study of T cells in Graves' hyperthyroidism and ophthalmopathy (dated by TCRdb to 2018 to 2020). The library relied on multiplex PCR. Instrument on record: Illumina HiSeq 2000. The TCR beta CDR3 regions were amplified from RNA transcripts. For the first round of RT-PCR on the TCR CDR3, the HTBI primer set was used together with the Qiagen OneStep RT-PCR kit. The public reads were reprocessed in TCRdb via fastp at Q25 and MiXCR, keeping in-frame beta chains. All rows with the same CDR3 protein become a single entry with the most common DNA and genes. The sample table records around 540,000 distinct CDR3 sequences; around 46% of these occur just once. The top ten clones comprise 8.2% of the sample. The sequencing sample was made of peripheral blood or thyroid tissue (not recorded which). All receptors come from a young woman with Graves' hyperthyroidism. Donor details come from another sample of the same person, matched by shared clones.

This clonotype came up a few times. J is TRBJ1-5 and V is TRBV6-6, with a possible D match to TRBD1 (5 bases). CDR3 length equals 14 residues. Germline CDR1 reads MNHNY; CDR2 reads SVGAGI (reference sequence). V dropped 7 bases and J dropped 0 bases, with 10 bases sitting between them. CDR3 nucleotides: TGTGCCAGCAATGGACACTATAGCAATCAGCCCCAGCATTTT. This codes for CASNGHYSNQPQHF.

The chain combines TRBV7-9 with TRBJ1-4; D is ambiguous. Germline CDR1 SEHNR, CDR2 FQNEAQ (reference sequence). This CDR3 contains 17 residues. Deletions cut 5 bases from V and 6 bases from J, with 22 bases between. The CDR3 DNA sequence: TGTGCCAGCAGCACTCTACGGAGGGCCCCAATGGATGAAAAACTGTTTTTT. Its translation: CASSTLRRAPMDEKLFF.

The chain uses TRBV7-9 and TRBJ1-4; D not resolved. Germline-derived CDR1 and CDR2 are SEHNR and FQNEAQ (reference sequence). The CDR3 extends over 15 amino acids. The V end was cut by 7 bases, the J end by 1 base, with 13 bases between. The CDR3 coding sequence is TGTGCCAGCACCCCTCTGAGCGTAACTAATGAAAAACTGTTTTTT. This sequence encodes CASTPLSVTNEKLFF. The full variable domain, its missing parts supplied by reference TRBV7-9 and TRBJ1-4, is DTGVSQNPRHKITKRGQNVTFRCDPISEHNRLYWYRQTLGQGPEFLTYFQNEAQLEKSRLLSDRFSAERPKGSFSTLEIQRTEQGDSAMYLCASTPLSVTNEKLFFGSGTQLSVL.

The CDR3 DNA follows: TGTGCCATCCAGGACAACGATGGCTACGAGCAGTACTTC. As protein: CAIQDNDGYEQYF. The rearrangement joins TRBV10-3 to TRBJ2-7; weak D call: TRBD1 (5 bases). The ends were cut back, 8 bases at V and 3 bases at J, with 14 bases in the middle. The CDR3 loop spans 13 amino acids. Germline lookup yields CDR1 ENHRY and CDR2 SYGVKD.

This chain connects TRBV29-1 to TRBJ1-5, with TRBD1 matching 7 bases. The CDR3 is made up of 17 amino acids. V dropped 2 bases and J dropped 10; count of bases not matched to a gene: 20. CDR1 SQVTM and CDR2 ANQGSEA come from the germline V gene. CDR3 nucleotides: TGCAGCGTTGAAACATCGACAGGGCGGGCCCACTCCGGACCCCAGCATTTT. Its translation is CSVETSTGRAHSGPQHF.